The clone carrying this TCR beta chain has at least ten counts. The data were taken from a study of neurological immune-mediated disorders. CDR1 is SGHRS, CDR2 YFSETQ, per germline. V lost 2 bases and J lost 7, with 10 bases in between. CDR3 length: 13 residues. The authors made cDNA by 5'RACE with 10-nucleotide random UMIs. TCRdb used MiXCR to reprocess the 5' RACE reads, holding one entry per CDR3 protein. Of 66,000 or so distinct CDR3 sequences in the sample, about 3.4% were seen once. This sequence originates from a man aged 35-49 years with multiple sclerosis. V is TRBV5-1 and J is TRBJ1-5; perhaps TRBD1 as D (5 bases). The material sequenced was PBMCs. The CDR3 nucleotides read TGCGCCAGCAGCTTAGGAGGGGAACAGCCCCAGCATTTT. This gives the protein CASSLGGEQPQHF.